The present T cell receptor (beta chain) was sequenced within a study of T cell responses to AZD1222 COVID-19 vaccine (dated by TCRdb to the early 2020s). About the study as a whole: TCR sequencing covered fewer than 250 trial participants: nearly 210 given two doses of AZD1222 and around 25 given two doses of MenACWY control vaccine. Trial participants were enrolled by age into subgroups of 18-55, 56-69 and 70-plus years, and around 150, 29 and 61 TCR-sequenced participants, respectively, were included in these subgroups. Beyond this particular receptor, the publication reports: Reportedly, almost half of the unique spike-specific TCRs recognized epitopes lying outside the regions that are mutated in the B.1.351 and B.1.1.7 variants. Conclusions about previously exposed vaccinees are limited, since just 5 or 6 AZD1222 recipients were seropositive for SARS-CoV-2 at baseline. Participants were mostly white British and included more females than males, and it was suggested by the authors that clonal diversity may have been underestimated. After two AZD1222 doses, spike-specific TCR breadth and depth were significantly higher than at day 0 and than in MenACWY recipients. The 56-69-year group was small, and its depth increase did not reach significance, likely because of low power. CD4 TCRs associated with the vaccine covered the entire spike protein, and the dominant responses were in regions 160-218 and 743-854. No day 14 peak-response samples were available, so repertoires were characterized only after the peak T cell response.

With regard to this clone: Its antigen specificity is not known. No base quality information exists; no much larger clone differs at one position.

The sample's time point label, in plain terms: about 28 days (+/-7) after the second vaccine dose. AZD1222 recipients given second doses at about 4 weeks or at about 12 weeks were pooled, since spike-specific TCR depth and breadth were not found to differ between the two schedules. The vaccinee samples were drawn from two UK trials, COV001 and COV002, one of which was a single-blind randomized controlled phase 2/3 trial testing AZD1222 (ChAdOx1 nCoV-19) in healthy adults. Trial participant PBMC samples were collected at day 0 and day 28 after the second dose for TCRbeta chain sequencing. The CDR3 regions of human TCRbeta chains were analyzed by immunosequencing. As for how the authors treated the data: Repertoire TCRs were checked for matches against a reference library of SARS-CoV-2-specific TCRs that had been generated using the MIRA antigen-specificity platform. Breadth was defined as the fraction of unique TCRs that were SARS-CoV-2-associated. Depth was defined as the fraction of total T cells that were SARS-CoV-2-associated. Each spike-specific TCR was assigned to its reactive spike region and to a CD4 or CD8 class using the MIRA data. Log10-transformed breadth and depth values were compared by one-way ANOVA with Sidak's multiple comparisons tests. The source is immuneACCESS, and TCRdb retained only in-frame sequences with V and J called. Part of the clones is not carried over; for the studies checked, unresolved V genes explain less than half of this, and the remainder is unexplained. Clone size and V and J calls were adopted from that table, with D and trimming inferred from the DNA. The sample table records some 130,000 clones; roughly 90% of these occur just once. The ten largest clonotypes hold roughly 3.5% of the sample.

Its CDR3 holds 12 amino acids, cysteine through phenylalanine. Only the CDR3 portion is preserved as DNA: 36 bases, with reading frame beginning at the first base. CDR1 LNHDA and CDR2 SQIVND are derived from the germline V gene (reference sequence). At the junction V is shortened by 8 bases and J by 6 bases; bases outside the gene matches: 3. The specimen was peripheral blood, collected 28 days after the second AZD1222 dose. The TCR comes from an adult who received the AZD1222 COVID-19 vaccine. In this chain, TRBV19 is recombined with TRBJ2-2, and TRBD1 aligns with 7 junction nucleotides. The nucleotide sequence is given as TGTGCCAGTTATGACAGGGCCGGGGAGCTGTTTTTT. This codes for CASYDRAGELFF.